Sequencing of this TCR beta chain was carried out in a study of T cell responses to AZD1222 COVID-19 vaccine. General study findings and limits: The repertoires were collected only after the peak T cell response. Spike-specific TCRs gained breadth and depth after people received two AZD1222 doses. Donors in the cohort were predominantly white British and more often female, and clonal diversity was possibly underestimated.

Repertoires were generated with immunoSEQ multiplex PCR, while TCRdb's copy carries only in-frame clones and drops some. The repertoire includes some 100,000 clones, approximately 92% of them detected once, and roughly 2.4% sits in the top ten. About this clone: Antigen: not known.

The J segment lost 1 base and the V segment lost 7 bases, leaving 9 bases of the junction unmatched. Per the germline V gene, CDR1 is ENHRY and CDR2 is SYGVKD. The CDR3 totals 16 residues. The chain links TRBV10-3 to TRBJ1-2, with 10 nucleotides matching TRBD1. This specimen was peripheral blood, taken 28 days after the second AZD1222 dose. The source is an adult who received the AZD1222 COVID-19 vaccine. The CDR3 DNA sequence: TGTGCCATCACCGGGACAGGGACAGGGGATAACTATGGCTACACCTTC. The encoded protein is CAITGTGTGDNYGYTF.